What follows is one T cell receptor beta chain and its context. The germline V gene has CDR1 SGHTA and CDR2 FQGNSA. The CDR3 is 14 amino acids. V lost 5 bases to trimming and J lost 2 bases, with 12 bases between them. MiXCR, applied by TCRdb to the 5' RACE reads, yields one record per CDR3 protein. The sample includes around 550,000 distinct CDR3 sequences, approximately 16% of them seen just once. The sample is drawn from a study of identical twins. This sample also appeared in a second study, on yellow fever vaccine responses in identical twins.

The sequencing input was CD4+ T cells sorted from blood. The chain combines TRBV7-2 with TRBJ2-5; tentative D call: TRBD1 (5 bases). The receptor was isolated from a woman in her late teens or twenties in good health. CDR3: CASSANGAQETQYF. The CDR3 bases are TGTGCCAGCAGCGCAAATGGGGCTCAAGAGACCCAGTACTTC.